The 18 T cell receptor beta chains in this list originate from one sample, sequenced in a study of beta chain features in type 1 diabetes. Expressed TCRB transcripts were sequenced because the isolated RNA had all been reverse transcribed beforehand. Some clones are missing from TCRdb's copy, which holds only in-frame ones; the method was immunoSEQ multiplex PCR. The profile covers a few hundred thousand clones, with less than 15% appearing a single time and about 0.02% taken by the ten largest. The material sequenced was naive CD4+ T cells from blood. The source of these receptors is a young woman in good health.

J is TRBJ2-7 and V is TRBV6-5, with a possible D match to TRBD1 (5 bases). From germline, CDR1 is MNHEY and CDR2 SVGAGI. The CDR3 runs 14 residues. Trimming stripped 2 bases from V and 5 bases from J, with 13 bases between. CDR3: CASSYGRVFDEQYF. The CDR3 nucleotides read TGTGCCAGCAGTTACGGCAGGGTTTTCGACGAGCAGTACTTC.

The chain combines TRBV4-3 with TRBJ2-7; TRBD1 aligns across 7 bases. This CDR3 spans 15 amino acids. Trimming took 1 base from V and 3 from J; bases not matched to a gene: 6. Germline CDR1 reads LGHNA; CDR2 reads YSLEER. In DNA, the CDR3 is TGCGCCAGCAGCCAAGGTGAAGGGGGCGGCTACGAGCAGTACTTC. This sequence encodes CASSQGEGGGYEQYF.

The rearrangement uses TRBV29-1 and TRBJ1-2; 7 positions match TRBD1. The germline gives CDR1 SQVTM, CDR2 ANQGSEA. The V segment lost 7 bases and the J segment 1 base; nucleotides outside the gene matches: 12. The CDR3 length is 15 residues. The chain's CDR3 is CSAGQVRGLNYGYTF. The CDR3 bases are TGCAGCGCAGGACAGGTCCGGGGCCTTAACTATGGCTACACCTTC.

This clone turned up a few times. V and J are TRBV29-1 and TRBJ2-7, with 8 bases aligning to TRBD2. CDR1 and CDR2 from the germline V gene are SQVTM and ANQGSEA. The V and J ends lost 4 bases and 0 bases, in that order; junction bases with no gene match: 5. The CDR3 is made up of 14 amino acids. This chain's CDR3 is CSVAPSGSSYEQYF. The CDR3, as DNA: TGCAGCGTTGCGCCCAGCGGGAGCTCCTACGAGCAGTACTTC.

The gene calls are TRBV7-9 and TRBJ2-7; the match to TRBD1 covers 8 bases. Germline V gene data show CDR1 as SEHNR and CDR2 as FQNEAQ (reference sequence). The CDR3 is made up of 14 amino acids. Losses at the gene ends were 3 bases for V and 4 bases for J; bases not matched to a gene: 5. CDR3 coding DNA: TGTGCCAGCAGCTTGACAGGGGCGGGGTACGAGCAGTACTTC. Its translation: CASSLTGAGYEQYF.

This clone was seen a handful of times. V usage is TRBV30 and J usage is TRBJ2-3; 8 nucleotides agree with TRBD2. The V gene end was trimmed by 2 bases and the J gene end by 0 bases; junction bases not matched to a gene: 10. The CDR3 runs to 17 residues. The germline gives CDR1 GTSNPN, CDR2 SVGIG (reference sequence). CDR3 residues: CAWSRSSGYPSTDTQYF. The CDR3 bases are TGTGCCTGGAGTAGGTCTAGCGGGTACCCTAGCACAGATACGCAGTATTTT.

The DNA for the CDR3 is TGTGCCTGGAGTAGAAGGGGCATAGCTCTGGCTAATGAAAAACTGTTTTTT. Encoded protein: CAWSRRGIALANEKLFF. The V and J genes are TRBV30 and TRBJ1-4; D may be TRBD1 (5 bases). V was cut by 2 bases and J by 3 bases, with 19 bases left in between. CDR3 length equals 17 residues. Germline V gene sequence: CDR1 GTSNPN, CDR2 SVGIG (reference sequence).

The chain recombines TRBV28 with TRBJ1-5; D is unresolved. The CDR3 has 16 amino acids. Deletions cut 8 bases from V and 0 bases from J, with 17 bases between. Germline assignment: CDR1 MDHEN and CDR2 SYDVKM. As DNA, the CDR3 is TGTGCCAGCCCCCGAGGCTGCCTTTATAGCAATCAGCCCCAGCATTTT. It encodes CASPRGCLYSNQPQHF.

The chain carries TRBV7-2 and TRBJ2-7; tentatively, D is TRBD2 (5 bases). Trimming stripped 5 bases from V and 2 bases from J, with 10 bases between. The CDR3 sequence is 13 residues long. Germline V gene data show CDR1 as SGHTA and CDR2 as FQGNSA. CDR3 loop: CASSPLVPYEQYF. In DNA form, the CDR3 reads TGTGCCAGCAGCCCACTAGTACCCTACGAGCAGTACTTC. Using reference TRBV7-2 and TRBJ2-7 for the parts outside the CDR3, the full variable domain is GAGVSQSPSNKVTEKGKDVELRCDPISGHTALYWYRQSLGQGLEFLIYFQGNSAPDKSGLPSDRFSAERTGGSVSTLTIQRTQQEDSAVYLCASSPLVPYEQYFGPGTRLTVT.

The chain combines TRBV5-4 with TRBJ2-5; no reliable D call. Germline CDR1 is SGHNT and CDR2 is YYREEE (reference sequence). V gave up 0 bases and J gave up 1 base, with 7 bases separating them. This CDR3 has 14 amino acids. The CDR3 spells CASSLGQAQETQYF. The CDR3 nucleotides are TGTGCCAGCAGCTTGGGTCAGGCCCAAGAGACCCAGTACTTC.

This clone showed up just a few times. The CDR3 region is CASSQSGGVETQYF. CDR3 coding DNA: TGCGCCAGCAGTCAATCAGGGGGGGTTGAGACCCAGTACTTC. V gene TRBV23-1 combines with J gene TRBJ2-5, with D possibly TRBD2 on 7 matching bases. TRBV23-1 is sorted into the ORF group, with uncertain function. V lost 0 bases to trimming and J lost 5 bases, with 10 bases between them. The CDR3 has 14 amino acids.

The V gene is TRBV28, the J gene TRBJ2-7; the match to TRBD2 covers 12 bases. V shed 0 bases and J 7 bases; nucleotides not matched to a gene: 7. The germline gives CDR1 MDHEN, CDR2 SYDVKM. The CDR3 consists of 16 residues. The DNA of the CDR3 is TGTGCCAGCAGTTTATGGGGCCTAGCGGGAGGGCAAGAGCAGTACTTC. Translating it yields CASSLWGLAGGQEQYF.

V usage is TRBV14 and J usage is TRBJ2-1, with 10 bases that match TRBD2. Unmatched junction bases numbered 9, after V lost 4 bases and J lost 3 bases. The CDR3 consists of 17 residues. Germline V gene data show CDR1 as SGHDN and CDR2 as FVKESK. The DNA of the CDR3 is TGTGCCAGCAGCCTCAGGCGTCTAGCGGGGGTCTACAATGAGCAGTTCTTC. Translation: CASSLRRLAGVYNEQFF.

This clone was seen a few times. J is TRBJ2-3 and V is TRBV10-3, with TRBD2 matching over 9 bases. V was clipped by 8 bases and J by 3 bases; unmatched bases: 12. CDR3 length: 16 residues. CDR1 and CDR2 from the germline V gene are ENHRY and SYGVKD. The DNA for the CDR3 is TGTGCCATCGGCAGCCTAGCGGGACGGGGGACAGATACGCAGTATTTT. Amino acids: CAIGSLAGRGTDTQYF.

This clone was seen a handful of times. The J gene is TRBJ2-3, the V gene TRBV7-9; D remains unclear. This CDR3 has 16 residues. Looked up from germline, CDR1 is SEHNR and CDR2 is FQNEAQ (reference sequence). V dropped 7 bases and J dropped 4 bases, with 21 bases sitting between them. The CDR3 loop is CASIPPSFQASDTQYF. In DNA, the CDR3 is TGTGCCAGCATCCCTCCGAGTTTTCAGGCGTCAGATACGCAGTATTTT.

CDR3 in DNA: TGTGCCAGCAACGGGACATCCGACACTGAAGCTTTCTTT. This gives the protein CASNGTSDTEAFF. J is TRBJ1-1 and V is TRBV21-1; the table's D call of TRBD1 was not tested on the DNA. TRBV21-1 is listed as a pseudogene. This CDR3 is built from 13 residues.

The table lists this clone with a few counts. V is TRBV7-8 and J is TRBJ2-3; D uncertain. V was shortened by 4 bases and J by 5 bases, with 13 bases between the two germline ends. The CDR3 is made up of 14 amino acids. Germline V gene lookup returns CDR1 SGHVS and CDR2 FQNEAQ. The CDR3 nucleotides are TGTGCCAGCAGCTCACCTCCCTCGGGAGATACGCAGTATTTT. Amino acids: CASSSPPSGDTQYF.

This clone occurred a few times. The J gene is TRBJ1-5, the V gene TRBV19; no firm D call. CDR3 length equals 14 residues. Trimming pared 3 bases from V and 7 bases from J, leaving 13 bases between. Germline CDR1 LNHDA, CDR2 SQIVND (reference sequence). CDR3 loop: CASSISGRGQPQHF. The DNA of the CDR3 is TGTGCCAGTAGTATTTCGGGTCGGGGACAGCCCCAGCATTTT.